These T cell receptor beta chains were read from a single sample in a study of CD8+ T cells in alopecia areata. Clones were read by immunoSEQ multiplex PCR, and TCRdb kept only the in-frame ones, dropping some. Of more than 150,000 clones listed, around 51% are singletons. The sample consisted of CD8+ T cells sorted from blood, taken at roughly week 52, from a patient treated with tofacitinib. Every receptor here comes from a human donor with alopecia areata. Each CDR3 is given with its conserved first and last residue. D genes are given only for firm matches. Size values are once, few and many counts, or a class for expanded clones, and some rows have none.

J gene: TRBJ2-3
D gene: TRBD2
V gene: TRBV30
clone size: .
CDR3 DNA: TGTGCCTGGAGTCGGACTAGCGGTACAGATACGCAGTATTTT
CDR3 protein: CAWSRTSGTDTQYF

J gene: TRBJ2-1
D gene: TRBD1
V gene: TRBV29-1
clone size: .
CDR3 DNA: TGCAGCGTGGTGACAGGGGCTAGCTCCTACAATGAGCAGTTCTTC
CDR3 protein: CSVVTGASSYNEQFF

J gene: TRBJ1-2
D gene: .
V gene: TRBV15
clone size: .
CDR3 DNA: TGTGCCACCAGCAGAGATCCGGGGGAGGGCTACACCTTC
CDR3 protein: CATSRDPGEGYTF

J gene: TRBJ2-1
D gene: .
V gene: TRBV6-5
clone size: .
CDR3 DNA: TGTGCCAGCAGCCCACAGGGGGGGAATGAGCAGTTCTTC
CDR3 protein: CASSPQGGNEQFF

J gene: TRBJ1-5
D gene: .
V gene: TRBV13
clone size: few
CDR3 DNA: TGTGCCAGCAGCTTACAAGGGAATCAGCCCCAGCATTTT
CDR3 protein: CASSLQGNQPQHF

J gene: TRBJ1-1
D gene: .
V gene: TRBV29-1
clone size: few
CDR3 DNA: TGCAGCGTTGGGGGGGCTAGTACTGAAGCTTTCTTT
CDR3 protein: CSVGGASTEAFF

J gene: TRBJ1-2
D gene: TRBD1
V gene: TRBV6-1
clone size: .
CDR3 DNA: TGTGCCAGCAGTGAAGCGGACAGGGGTGGCTATGGCTACACCTTC
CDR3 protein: CASSEADRGGYGYTF

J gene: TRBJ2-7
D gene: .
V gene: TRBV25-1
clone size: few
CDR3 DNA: TGTGCCAGCAGTGCCTACGGGAGCTCCTACGAGCAGTACTTC
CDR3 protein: CASSAYGSSYEQYF

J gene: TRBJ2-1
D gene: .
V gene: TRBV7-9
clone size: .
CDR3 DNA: TGTGCCAGCAGCTTACGAGGGGACAATGAGCAGTTCTTC
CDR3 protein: CASSLRGDNEQFF

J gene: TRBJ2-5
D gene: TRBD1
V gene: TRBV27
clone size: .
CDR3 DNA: TGTGCCAGCGTCGACAGGGTCCAAGAGACCCAGTACTTC
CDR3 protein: CASVDRVQETQYF

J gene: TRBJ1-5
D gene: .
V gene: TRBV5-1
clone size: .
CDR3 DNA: TGCGCCAGCAGCTTGGAGGCAGGGATGACTCAGCCCCAGCATTTT
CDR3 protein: CASSLEAGMTQPQHF

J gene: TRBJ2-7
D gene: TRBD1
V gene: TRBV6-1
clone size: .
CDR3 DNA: TGTGCCAGCAGTGAAGCGGGGACAGACTACGAGCAGTACTTC
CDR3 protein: CASSEAGTDYEQYF

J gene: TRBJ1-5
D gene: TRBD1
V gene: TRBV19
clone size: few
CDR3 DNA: TGTGCCAGTAGTCCAACCCGTTTCCGGGACAGGGGCGCCCATGGCAATCAGCCCCAGCATTTT
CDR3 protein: CASSPTRFRDRGAHGNQPQHF

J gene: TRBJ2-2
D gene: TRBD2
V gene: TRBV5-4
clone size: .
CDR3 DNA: TGTGCCAGCAGCTCGGGGACTAGCGGGAACACCGGGGAGCTGTTTTTT
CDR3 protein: CASSSGTSGNTGELFF

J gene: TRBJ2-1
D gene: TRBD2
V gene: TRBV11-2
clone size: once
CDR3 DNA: TGTGCCAGCAGCTCCTGGACTAGCGGGGATTACAATGAGCAGTTCTTC
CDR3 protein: CASSSWTSGDYNEQFF

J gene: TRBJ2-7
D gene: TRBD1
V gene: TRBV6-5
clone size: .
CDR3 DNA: TGTGCCAGCACCGGGACAGCCAGCTCCTACGAGCAGTACTTC
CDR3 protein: CASTGTASSYEQYF

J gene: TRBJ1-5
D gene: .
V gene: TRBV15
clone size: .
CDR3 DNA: TGTGCCACCAGCAGAGAAGAAGGTTATCAGCCCCAGCATTTT
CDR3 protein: CATSREEGYQPQHF

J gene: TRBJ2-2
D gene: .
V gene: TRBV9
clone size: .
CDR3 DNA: TGTGCCAGCAGCGTAGATGTGGGGGAGCTGTTTTTT
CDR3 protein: CASSVDVGELFF

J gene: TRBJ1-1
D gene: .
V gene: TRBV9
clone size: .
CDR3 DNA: TGTGCCAGCAGCGTAGCTGAACAGGCTTTTGAAGCTTTCTTT
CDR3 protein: CASSVAEQAFEAFF

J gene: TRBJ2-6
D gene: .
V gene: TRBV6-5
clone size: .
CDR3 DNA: TGTGCCAGCAGGAACGATAACTCTGGGGCCAACGTCCTGACTTTC
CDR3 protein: CASRNDNSGANVLTF

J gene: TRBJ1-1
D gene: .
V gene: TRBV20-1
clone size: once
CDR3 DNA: TGCAGTGCTATAGGGAACACTGAAGCTTTCTTT
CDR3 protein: CSAIGNTEAFF

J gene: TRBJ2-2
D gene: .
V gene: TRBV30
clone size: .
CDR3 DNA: TGTGCCCATACCAAGGGACCCGGGGAGCTGTTTTTT
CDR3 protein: CAHTKGPGELFF

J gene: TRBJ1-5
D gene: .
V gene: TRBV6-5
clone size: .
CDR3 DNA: TGTGCCAGCAGTTACAAGGGAAGCAATCAGCCCCAGCATTTT
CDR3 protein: CASSYKGSNQPQHF

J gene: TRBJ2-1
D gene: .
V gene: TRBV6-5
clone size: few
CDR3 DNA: TGTGCCAGCAGTTACCTGGGGGGCATCTACAATGAGCAGTTCTTC
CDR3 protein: CASSYLGGIYNEQFF

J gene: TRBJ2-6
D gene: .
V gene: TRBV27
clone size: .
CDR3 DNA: TGTGCCAGCAGTTTGGTAGGGGTTGGGGCCAACGTCCTGACTTTC
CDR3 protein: CASSLVGVGANVLTF

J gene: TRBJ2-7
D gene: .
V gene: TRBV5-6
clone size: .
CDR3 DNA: TGTGCCAGCAGCTTGGGTTCGCTCGAGCAGTACTTC
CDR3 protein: CASSLGSLEQYF

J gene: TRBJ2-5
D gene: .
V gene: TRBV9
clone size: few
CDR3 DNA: TGTGCCAGCAGCGTAATAGGGTCTCAAGAGACCCAGTACTTC
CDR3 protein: CASSVIGSQETQYF

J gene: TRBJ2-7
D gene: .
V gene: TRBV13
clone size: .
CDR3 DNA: TGTGCCAGCAGCTCTAATAAGGACGAGCAGTACTTC
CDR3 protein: CASSSNKDEQYF

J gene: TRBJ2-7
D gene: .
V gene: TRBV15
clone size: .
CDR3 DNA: TGTGCCACCAGCAGATGGGGGACGGGATACGAGCAGTACTTC
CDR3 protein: CATSRWGTGYEQYF

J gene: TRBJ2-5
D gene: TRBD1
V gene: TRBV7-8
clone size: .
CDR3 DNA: TGTGCCAGCAGCCACCAAAGGGGGCGAGAGACCCAGTACTTC
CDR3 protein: CASSHQRGRETQYF

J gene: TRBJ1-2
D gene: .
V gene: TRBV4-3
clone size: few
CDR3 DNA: TGCGCCAGCAGCCAAGTCCTGGGGGGTGACTATGGCTACACCTTC
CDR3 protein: CASSQVLGGDYGYTF

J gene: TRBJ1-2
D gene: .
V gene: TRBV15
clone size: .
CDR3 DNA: TGTGCCACCAGCCAAGAGGGAGGGTATGGCTACACCTTC
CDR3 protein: CATSQEGGYGYTF

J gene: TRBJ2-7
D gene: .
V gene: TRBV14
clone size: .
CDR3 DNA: TGTGCCAGCAGCCAAGATCGGGTGGGCAGCTCCTACGAGCAGTACTTC
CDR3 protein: CASSQDRVGSSYEQYF

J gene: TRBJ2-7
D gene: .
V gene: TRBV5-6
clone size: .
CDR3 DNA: TGTGCCAGCAGCTTGACGGAGGCCTACGAGCAGTACTTC
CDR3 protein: CASSLTEAYEQYF

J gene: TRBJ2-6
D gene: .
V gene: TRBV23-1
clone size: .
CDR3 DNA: TGCGCCAGCAGTCAATTTGGGTCCGAGGGGGAATCTGGGGCCAACGTCCTGACTTTC
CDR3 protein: CASSQFGSEGESGANVLTF

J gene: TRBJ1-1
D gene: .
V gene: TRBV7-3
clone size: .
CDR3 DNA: TGTGCCAGCAGTACAGAATTAAACACTGAAGCTTTCTTT
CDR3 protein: CASSTELNTEAFF

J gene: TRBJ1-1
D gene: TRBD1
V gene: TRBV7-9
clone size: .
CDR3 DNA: TGTGCCAGCAGCTTCGGACAGGGAGGTAACACTGAAGCTTTCTTT
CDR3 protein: CASSFGQGGNTEAFF

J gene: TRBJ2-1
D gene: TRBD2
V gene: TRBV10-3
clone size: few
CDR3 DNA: TGTGCCATCAGGGACCCTAGCGGGGACTACAATGAGCAGTTCTTC
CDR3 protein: CAIRDPSGDYNEQFF

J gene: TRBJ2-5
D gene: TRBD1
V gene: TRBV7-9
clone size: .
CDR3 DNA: TGTGCCAGCAGCCACGGGACAGGGGGACAAGAGACCCAGTACTTC
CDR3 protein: CASSHGTGGQETQYF

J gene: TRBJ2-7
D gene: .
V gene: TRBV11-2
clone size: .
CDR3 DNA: TGTGCCAGCAGCTTACCCGGCTTGGAGCAGTACTTC
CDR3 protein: CASSLPGLEQYF